Listed below are T cell receptor beta chains from one sample, sequenced in a study of cytomegalovirus exposure and HLA in healthy donors. The protocol was immunoSEQ multiplex PCR, while the TCRdb copy is restricted to in-frame clones and leaves out a portion. The sample records about 82,000 clones, more than 65% being singletons. Sequenced material: PBMCs. The receptors come from a man in his 60s in good health and CMV-seronegative. CDR3s include the opening cysteine and the closing phenylalanine or tryptophan. A D gene is named only where the DNA matches it firmly. Rows give clone size only sometimes, using once, few, many, or a class for an expanded clone.

CDR3nt: TGTGCCTGGAGTGTAAACAGGGCAAACACCATATATTTT
CDR3aa: CAWSVNRANTIYF
v_gene: TRBV30
j_gene: TRBJ1-3
abundance: .
d_gene: .

CDR3nt: TGTGCCTGTCTTATAGCCGGGACAGGCTATAATTCACCCCTCCACTTT
CDR3aa: CACLIAGTGYNSPLHF
v_gene: TRBV30
j_gene: TRBJ1-6
abundance: .
d_gene: TRBD1

CDR3nt: TGTGCCAGCAGTTTACCAAGCGGCCTTTTATACAATGAGCAGTTCTTC
CDR3aa: CASSLPSGLLYNEQFF
v_gene: TRBV28
j_gene: TRBJ2-1
abundance: once
d_gene: .

CDR3nt: TGTGCCAGCAGTTATTCCTCAGGGGGAAATCAGCCCCAGCATTTT
CDR3aa: CASSYSSGGNQPQHF
v_gene: TRBV6-5
j_gene: TRBJ1-5
abundance: .
d_gene: TRBD1

CDR3nt: TGTGCCAGCAGCTTTAACAGGGGAAGAGAAAAACTGTTTTTT
CDR3aa: CASSFNRGREKLFF
v_gene: TRBV5-4
j_gene: TRBJ1-4
abundance: .
d_gene: TRBD1

CDR3nt: TGTGCCAGCAGTAAAGGACAGAACTACGAGCAGTACTTC
CDR3aa: CASSKGQNYEQYF
v_gene: TRBV6-1
j_gene: TRBJ2-7
abundance: few
d_gene: .

CDR3nt: TGTGCCAGCAGCTTCCTCCAACTAGCGGGGGGGGAGGAGACCCAGTACTTC
CDR3aa: CASSFLQLAGGEETQYF
v_gene: TRBV11-2
j_gene: TRBJ2-5
abundance: .
d_gene: TRBD2

CDR3nt: TGTGCCAGCAGCTTGGTCCAGTCCACAGATACGCAGTATTTT
CDR3aa: CASSLVQSTDTQYF
v_gene: TRBV5-5
j_gene: TRBJ2-3
abundance: .
d_gene: .

CDR3nt: TGTGCCAGCAGTGCTTCCAGTAACTATGGCTACACCTTC
CDR3aa: CASSASSNYGYTF
v_gene: TRBV6-1
j_gene: TRBJ1-2
abundance: .
d_gene: .

CDR3nt: TGTGCCAGCAGCTTAGAGTCAGGGGAGACTAATTCACCCCTCCACTTT
CDR3aa: CASSLESGETNSPLHF
v_gene: TRBV7-6
j_gene: TRBJ1-6
abundance: .
d_gene: .

CDR3nt: TGTGCCAGTAGTGCCGGGGGAAATGAGCAGTTCTTC
CDR3aa: CASSAGGNEQFF
v_gene: TRBV19
j_gene: TRBJ2-1
abundance: .
d_gene: .

CDR3nt: TGTGCCAGCAGACCAAGTCGGGGTGAGACTGAGGCTTTCTTT
CDR3aa: CASRPSRGETEAFF
v_gene: TRBV5-4
j_gene: TRBJ1-1
abundance: .
d_gene: .

CDR3nt: TGCAGCGTCCTCGGACAGGCCCAAGAGACCCAGTACTTC
CDR3aa: CSVLGQAQETQYF
v_gene: TRBV29-1
j_gene: TRBJ2-5
abundance: .
d_gene: TRBD1

CDR3nt: TGTGCCAGCAGCCCTCCCAACAGGGACTCTGGGGCCAACGTCCTGACTTTC
CDR3aa: CASSPPNRDSGANVLTF
v_gene: TRBV7-8
j_gene: TRBJ2-6
abundance: few
d_gene: .

CDR3nt: TGTGCCAGCACCTGGACTAGCGGCCACAATGAGCAGTTCTTC
CDR3aa: CASTWTSGHNEQFF
v_gene: TRBV6-6
j_gene: TRBJ2-1
abundance: .
d_gene: TRBD2

CDR3nt: TGTGCCAGCAGCTTAGCGGGAGGGGGCGCCGGGGAGCTGTTTTTT
CDR3aa: CASSLAGGGAGELFF
v_gene: TRBV11-3
j_gene: TRBJ2-2
abundance: .
d_gene: .

CDR3nt: TGCAGTGCTAGAGAAGCGACCGAGCAGTACTTC
CDR3aa: CSAREATEQYF
v_gene: TRBV20-1
j_gene: TRBJ2-7
abundance: .
d_gene: .

CDR3nt: TGTGCCAGCAGCTCCCTTTCTAGACCGGATACGCAGTATTTT
CDR3aa: CASSSLSRPDTQYF
v_gene: TRBV5-4
j_gene: TRBJ2-3
abundance: .
d_gene: .

CDR3nt: TGTGCCAGCAGTTACCGTAGCGGGAGGATGGCCGGGGAGCTGTTTTTT
CDR3aa: CASSYRSGRMAGELFF
v_gene: TRBV6-5
j_gene: TRBJ2-2
abundance: .
d_gene: TRBD2

CDR3nt: TGTGCCACCAGCAGAGAAGCGGGAGGTTGGGATACGCAGTATTTT
CDR3aa: CATSREAGGWDTQYF
v_gene: TRBV15
j_gene: TRBJ2-3
abundance: .
d_gene: TRBD2

CDR3nt: TGCGCCAGCAGCCAACGACTAGCGGGAGCTTCCGGGGAGCTGTTTTTT
CDR3aa: CASSQRLAGASGELFF
v_gene: TRBV4-1
j_gene: TRBJ2-2
abundance: .
d_gene: TRBD2

CDR3nt: TGTGCCAGCAGCTTAGGGCAGGGGGAGACCCAGTACTTC
CDR3aa: CASSLGQGETQYF
v_gene: TRBV7-8
j_gene: TRBJ2-5
abundance: .
d_gene: .

CDR3nt: TGTGCCAGCAGGCCGCGGACAGGGGACAATGAGCAGTTCTTC
CDR3aa: CASRPRTGDNEQFF
v_gene: TRBV7-9
j_gene: TRBJ2-1
abundance: few
d_gene: TRBD1

CDR3nt: TGTGCCAGCAGCGCCGGGACTAGTGGTAATGAGCAGTTCTTC
CDR3aa: CASSAGTSGNEQFF
v_gene: TRBV5-4
j_gene: TRBJ2-1
abundance: .
d_gene: TRBD2

CDR3nt: TGTGCCAGCAGTTTAAACCCGGACAGGAGGTCCTACGAGCAGTGCTTC
CDR3aa: CASSLNPDRRSYEQCF
v_gene: TRBV27
j_gene: TRBJ2-7
abundance: .
d_gene: TRBD1

CDR3nt: TGTGCCAGCAGATTGACAGGGGGCGCCGGGGACGAGCAGTACTTC
CDR3aa: CASRLTGGAGDEQYF
v_gene: TRBV6-5
j_gene: TRBJ2-7
abundance: .
d_gene: TRBD1

CDR3nt: TGTGCCAGTAGTCCCGGACTAGCGGGAGGGTACAATGAGCAGTTCTTC
CDR3aa: CASSPGLAGGYNEQFF
v_gene: TRBV19
j_gene: TRBJ2-1
abundance: .
d_gene: TRBD2

CDR3nt: TGTGCCAGCAGCGCGACCCAACTAGCGGGAGCGATTAGCTACGAGCAGTACTTC
CDR3aa: CASSATQLAGAISYEQYF
v_gene: TRBV7-9
j_gene: TRBJ2-7
abundance: .
d_gene: TRBD2

CDR3nt: TGCAGCGCTGCCGCAGCGAGGGACACTGAAGCTTTCTTT
CDR3aa: CSAAAARDTEAFF
v_gene: TRBV29-1
j_gene: TRBJ1-1
abundance: .
d_gene: .

CDR3nt: TGCGCCAGCAGCTTGGTGGAGGGGGCTCAGCCCCAGCATTTT
CDR3aa: CASSLVEGAQPQHF
v_gene: TRBV5-1
j_gene: TRBJ1-5
abundance: .
d_gene: TRBD1

CDR3nt: TGTGCCAGCAGTTACCGACTCGGACAGGGAAACACTGAAGCTTTCTTT
CDR3aa: CASSYRLGQGNTEAFF
v_gene: TRBV6-5
j_gene: TRBJ1-1
abundance: .
d_gene: TRBD1

CDR3nt: TGCGCCAGCAGCCAAGAGGTGTCCGCGTACAATGAGCAGTTCTTC
CDR3aa: CASSQEVSAYNEQFF
v_gene: TRBV4-1
j_gene: TRBJ2-1
abundance: .
d_gene: .

CDR3nt: TGTGCCAGCAGACCGGGACAGGGGGCACACGGCTACACCTTC
CDR3aa: CASRPGQGAHGYTF
v_gene: TRBV6-5
j_gene: TRBJ1-2
abundance: .
d_gene: TRBD1

CDR3nt: TGTGCCAGCAGTCGCTTCGACAGGGGACAAGAGACCCAGTACTTC
CDR3aa: CASSRFDRGQETQYF
v_gene: TRBV7-8
j_gene: TRBJ2-5
abundance: .
d_gene: TRBD1

CDR3nt: TGTGCCAGCAGCTTAGGTGAGCGGGGGGGCCTCCACGAGCAGTACTTC
CDR3aa: CASSLGERGGLHEQYF
v_gene: TRBV13
j_gene: TRBJ2-7
abundance: .
d_gene: TRBD2